This TCR beta chain was profiled in a study of shared clonotypes between healthy human individuals. Study information: The donor pool was made up of a couple of women and three men aged 18 to 49.

General observations from the study: The study drew on few donors, limiting represented genetic and exposure-history diversity.

The quantity of DNA used in unsorted PBMC replicate PCRs was around 0.3 ug, corresponding to tens of thousands of T cell genomes. Sequenced by immunoSEQ multiplex PCR; TCRdb stores in-frame clones only, minus some. The table shows about half a million clones, with roughly 80% occurring only once. The CDR3 runs 15 residues. Germline V lookup: CDR1 SGHNT, CDR2 YYREEE (reference sequence). V was pared by 0 bases and J by 9 bases, with 16 bases between. With regard to this clone: Antigen: not known.

Donors, healthy HIV-negative adults, lacked recent acute infections or vaccinations. This chain uses TRBV5-4 with TRBJ2-1; D call uncertain. The clonotype comes from a woman aged 40 to 50 in good health. Some clones in this sample may be carry-over from other donors' samples. Sequenced sample: PBMCs. CDR3: CASSLDASKVREQFF. The CDR3, as DNA: TGTGCCAGCAGCTTGGATGCCAGCAAGGTACGTGAGCAGTTCTTC.